Presented here are 20 T cell receptor beta chains from one specimen sequenced in a study of Tregs in tolerant kidney transplant recipients. The table came from immunoSEQ multiplex PCR; TCRdb's copy has only in-frame clones and leaves some out. This sample yields approximately 90,000 clones, of which 93% are seen a single time; 1.6% belongs to the top ten. Related graft donors supplied nonmyeloablative bone marrow transplants, and mixed chimerism was transient. Source: CD4+ T cells from blood (PBMCs), taken 12 months after the transplant. All receptors come from a human patient who received a combined kidney and bone marrow transplant. Some T cells may trace back to the graft donor.

This rearrangement joins TRBV14 to TRBJ1-6; 7 bases agree with TRBD1. Germline V CDR1 and CDR2: SGHDN, FVKESK. After removal of 6 bases from V and 8 bases from J, the junction contained 10 bases not matched to a gene. The CDR3 has 15 residues. CDR3 protein: CASSASGQGDSPLHF. Here the CDR3 DNA reads TGTGCCAGCAGTGCTTCAGGGCAGGGGGATTCACCCCTCCACTTT. Using reference TRBV14 and TRBJ1-6 for the parts outside the CDR3, the full variable domain is EAGVTQFPSHSVIEKGQTVTLRCDPISGHDNLYWYRRVMGKEIKFLLHFVKESKQDESGMPNNRFLAERTGGTYSTLKVQPAELEDSGVYFCASSASGQGDSPLHFGNGTRLTVT.

This chain connects TRBV7-2 to TRBJ1-2, with 12 bases fitting TRBD1. CDR3 length: 12 residues. CDR1 is SGHTA and CDR2 is FQGNSA in the germline V gene. CDR3 amino acids: CAGTGGGYGYTF. The CDR3 DNA follows: TGTGCGGGGACAGGGGGCGGCTATGGCTACACCTTC.

The J gene is TRBJ2-5, the V gene TRBV28; 8 nucleotides align to TRBD1. This CDR3 spans 14 amino acids. CDR1 and CDR2 (germline): MDHEN, SYDVKM. Unmatched junction bases numbered 8, after V lost 6 bases and J lost 5 bases. The CDR3 nucleotides read TGTGCCAGCAGGTCGCAGGGGGCTCCGGAGACCCAGTACTTC. This codes for CASRSQGAPETQYF.

The rearrangement links TRBV18 to TRBJ1-1, with TRBD1 identical over 8 bases. The junction had 3 bases not matched to a gene; V was cut back by 2 bases and J by 1 base. CDR1 KGHSH and CDR2 LQKENI come from the germline V gene. This CDR3 comprises 15 residues. This CDR3 is CASSPRTGRNTEAFF. The DNA for the CDR3 is TGTGCCAGCTCACCAAGGACAGGGAGGAACACTGAAGCTTTCTTT. The variable domain in full, completed from reference TRBV18 and TRBJ1-1, reads NAGVMQNPRHLVRRRGQEARLRCSPMKGHSHVYWYRQLPEEGLKFMVYLQKENIIDESGMPKERFSAEFPKEGPSILRIQQVVRGDSAAYFCASSPRTGRNTEAFFGQGTRLTVV.

The chain couples TRBV7-2 to TRBJ1-1, with D maybe TRBD1 (5 bases). V was pared by 5 bases and J by 4 bases, with 14 bases between. The germline gives CDR1 SGHTA, CDR2 FQGNSA. The CDR3 covers 14 residues. CDR3 sequence reads: CASSPVGGATEAFF. The DNA for the CDR3 is TGTGCCAGCAGCCCCGTTGGCGGGGCCACTGAAGCTTTCTTT.

The genes are TRBV2 and TRBJ2-1; 9 bases fit TRBD2. CDR3 length: 16 residues. Germline CDR1 reads SNHLY; CDR2 reads FYNNEI. V trimming: 5 bases; J trimming: 3 bases; junction bases outside the gene matches: 8. CDR3 sequence reads: CASSRHPSGVYNEQFF. The CDR3 coding sequence is TGTGCCAGCAGTCGTCATCCTAGCGGGGTCTACAATGAGCAGTTCTTC.

The rearrangement joins TRBV6-6 to TRBJ2-7; TRBD2 matches 9 bases. Trimming took 3 bases from V and 6 from J; bases not matched to a gene: 6. The CDR3 has 14 amino acids. Germline CDR1 MNHNY, CDR2 SVGAGI (reference sequence). This CDR3 reads CASSYLAGEVEQYF. CDR3 sequence (DNA): TGTGCCAGCAGTTATTTAGCGGGAGAGGTCGAGCAGTACTTC.

This clone has only one observation. V is TRBV2 and J is TRBJ2-3; 13 positions match TRBD2. In germline, CDR1 is SNHLY, CDR2 FYNNEI. Trimming cost V 2 bases and J 5 bases; bases outside gene matches: 1. The CDR3 is 15 amino acids. CDR3 region: CASSERTSGGDTQYF. DNA for the CDR3: TGTGCCAGCAGTGAAAGGACTAGCGGGGGAGATACGCAGTATTTT.

CDR3 coding DNA: TGTGCCAGCAGTTTTGACAGGGGGCTGGGAAATCAGCCCCAGCATTTT. This gives the protein CASSFDRGLGNQPQHF. The genes are TRBV28 and TRBJ1-5; 10 nucleotides align to TRBD1. V gave up 3 bases and J gave up 4 bases; unmatched junction bases: 6. CDR1 is MDHEN, CDR2 SYDVKM, per germline. There are 16 residues in the CDR3.

V is TRBV19 and J is TRBJ2-4; D unclear. Germline V gene lookup returns CDR1 LNHDA and CDR2 SQIVND (reference sequence). The CDR3 runs 15 residues. Between the trimmed V and J ends, which lost 5 bases and 0 bases, there was a span of 11 bases. The CDR3 is CASSVSRLAKNIQYF. CDR3 bases: TGTGCCAGTAGTGTTTCGAGGTTAGCCAAAAACATTCAGTACTTC.

The CDR3, as DNA: TGTGCCAGCAGCTCCACTAGTTTCCCCGGGGAGCTGTTTTTT. It is translated as CASSSTSFPGELFF. The J gene is TRBJ2-2, the V gene TRBV11-3; perhaps TRBD2 as D (5 bases). This CDR3 is 14 amino acids long. Trimming took 4 bases from V and 6 from J, leaving 12 bases between them. Germline CDR1 and CDR2: SGHNT and YENEEA. Full variable domain (outside the CDR3, taken from reference TRBV11-3 and TRBJ2-2): EAGVVQSPRYKIIEKKQPVAFWCNPISGHNTLYWYLQNLGQGPELLIRYENEEAVDDSQLPKDRFSAERLKGVDSTLKIQPAELGDSAVYLCASSSTSFPGELFFGEGSRLTVL.

The sample holds one count of this clone. The J gene is TRBJ1-1, the V gene TRBV12-5; 9 nucleotides align to TRBD1. V shed 5 bases and J 5 bases; nucleotides not matched to a gene: 6. In germline, CDR1 is LGHNT, CDR2 FRNRAP. This CDR3 spans 14 amino acids. CDR3 nucleotides: TGTGCTAGTGGTACCGGGACAGGGAGGACTGAAGCTTTCTTT. Translated: CASGTGTGRTEAFF.

The gene calls are TRBV4-2 and TRBJ2-1; 7 bases agree with TRBD2. J was trimmed by 8 bases and V by 4 bases; bases with no gene match: 17. The length of the CDR3 is 17 residues. Germline assignment: CDR1 LGHNA and CDR2 YNFKEQ. In nucleotides, the CDR3 is TGTGCCAGCAGCCCCGGTGCGCGGGCGGGGGTAGGGGATGAGCAGTTCTTC. Translation gives CASSPGARAGVGDEQFF.

The V and J genes are TRBV18 and TRBJ2-1; 9 bases map to TRBD2. The CDR3 extends over 16 amino acids. V lost 2 bases and J lost 5; bases outside the gene matches: 7. Germline assignment: CDR1 KGHSH and CDR2 LQKENI. The CDR3 coding sequence is TGTGCCAGCTCACCAAGGGTTAGCGGGGGAGACAATGAGCAGTTCTTC. Residues: CASSPRVSGGDNEQFF.

Comment on this clone: Other DNA sequences in this specimen translate into the identical CDR3. The chain recombines TRBV9 with TRBJ1-6; possibly TRBD1 for D (6 bases). Germline values: CDR1 SGDLS, CDR2 YYNGEE. The ends were cut back, 4 bases at V and 3 bases at J, with 14 bases in the middle. This CDR3 region has 16 residues. The CDR3 sequence: CASSTDRGGYNSPLHF. CDR3 sequence (DNA): TGTGCCAGCAGCACCGATAGAGGGGGCTATAATTCACCCCTCCACTTT.

This chain uses TRBV7-9 with TRBJ1-2; 10 bases map to TRBD1. Trimming removed 4 bases from V and 5 bases from J; junction bases left unmatched: 13. This CDR3 spans 17 amino acids. Germline CDR1 SEHNR, CDR2 FQNEAQ (reference sequence). CDR3 coding DNA: TGTGCCAGCAGCTCCTTGACAGGGGGCGAGGTAGTTTATGGCTACACCTTC. Its protein is CASSSLTGGEVVYGYTF. The whole variable domain, filled in from reference TRBV7-9 and TRBJ1-2, reads DTGVSQNPRHKITKRGQNVTFRCDPISEHNRLYWYRQTLGQGPEFLTYFQNEAQLEKSRLLSDRFSAERPKGSFSTLEIQRTEQGDSAMYLCASSSLTGGEVVYGYTFGSGTRLTVV.

The rearrangement joins TRBV28 to TRBJ2-1; 7 bases match TRBD2. Germline CDR1 and CDR2: MDHEN and SYDVKM. Unmatched junction bases numbered 2, after V lost 7 bases and J lost 5 bases. The CDR3 is 12 amino acids. The CDR3 DNA follows: TGTGCCAGCACGGGGGGAAACAATGAGCAGTTCTTC. This translates into CASTGGNNEQFF.

J is TRBJ2-1 and V is TRBV9; 7 bases map to TRBD2. V lost 2 bases, J lost 8 bases, and 16 bases stayed unmatched. This CDR3 has 17 amino acids. Per germline, CDR1 SGDLS and CDR2 YYNGEE. The CDR3 nucleotides read TGTGCCAGCAGCGTTCTAGGACGTGGGGAGGGGAAACATGAGCAGTTCTTC. Protein sequence: CASSVLGRGEGKHEQFF.

This rearrangement joins TRBV7-6 to TRBJ2-7, with D possibly TRBD1 on 5 matching bases. The CDR3 is made up of 14 amino acids. Trimming cost V 5 bases and J 2 bases, with 13 bases left between them. Germline CDR1 SGHVS, CDR2 FNYEAQ. The CDR3 coding sequence is TGTGCCAGCAGCCCCAGGGTGATAACCTACGAGCAGTACTTC. Residues: CASSPRVITYEQYF.

The V and J genes are TRBV5-1 and TRBJ2-7; tentatively, D is TRBD2 (6 bases). The CDR3 spans 14 residues. V was cut by 4 bases and J by 7 bases, with 18 bases left in between. Germline CDR1 SGHRS, CDR2 YFSETQ. The CDR3 sequence: CASSPNPRGGEQYF. The CDR3 bases are TGCGCCAGCAGCCCCAACCCGAGGGGAGGTGAGCAGTACTTC.